A selection of T cell receptor beta chains follows, all from one sample in a study of blood T cell repertoires in COVID-19. Sequencing was performed with immunoSEQ multiplex PCR; in TCRdb, only in-frame clones are kept and a portion is missing. This table has 230,000 or so clones, more than 75% appearing once. The specimen sequenced was PBMCs or T cells enriched from blood (not recorded which). All receptors come from a woman aged 45-65 years who had been exposed to COVID-19. Both conserved end residues are trimmed from each CDR3. The order of the fields is D gene, V gene, CDR3 protein. The D gene is left open where the match is weak.

NA,TRBV11-2,ASSLEGGQY
TRBD1,TRBV6-1,ASSETGGFTEAF
NA,TRBV24-1,ATTNRAGELF
NA,TRBV6-5,ASSYSKPDSGNTIY
NA,TRBV25-1,ASSAPGQRNTEAF
TRBD2,TRBV30,AWNAPGLAVTNTGELF
NA,TRBV11-2,ASSSRGARTEAF
NA,TRBV4-1,ASSQDFGASTDTQY
NA,TRBV7-8,ASSPYLVGGEHTEAF
TRBD1,TRBV7-7,ASSLSDRGQETQY
TRBD1,TRBV4-1,ARTGQGKETQY
NA,TRBV15,ATSRDGGGNTIY
NA,TRBV2,ASSDFRSNTEAF
TRBD2,TRBV5-1,ASSLEAGDEQF
NA,TRBV7-7,ASSLGGGNEQF
NA,TRBV12-3/TRBV12-4,ASSLAGATEAF
NA,TRBV5-6,ASSLYLTDSYEQY
TRBD1,TRBV19,ASSSPGTGGRYEQY
NA,TRBV15,ATSRAGGGETQY
NA,TRBV11-2,ASSPEGVGGQPQH
NA,TRBV28,ASSVRGTEAF
NA,TRBV7-2,ASSLPGSLNTEAF
NA,TRBV7-2,ASSLDYGYT
TRBD1,TRBV27,ASRTGGSNQPQH
TRBD1,TRBV11-2,ASSLTPTGWGDEKLF
NA,TRBV5-5,ASSERTDGYT
TRBD2,TRBV9,ASSVYSGGANEQF
TRBD2,TRBV14,ASSPRQRGDEQY
NA,TRBV1,TSSQDGRLARYEQY
NA,TRBV4-3,ASSQDYAWGVDTEAF
NA,TRBV11-3,ASSGPGQYNEQF
TRBD1,TRBV7-6,ASSRYAGTGPYEQY
TRBD1,TRBV29-1,SASGQGITEAF
NA,TRBV10-3,AIRQPGVSYEQY
TRBD1,TRBV19,ASSNDRGLRYGAGSYNEQF